Listed below are T cell receptor beta chains from one sample, sequenced in a study of blood T cell repertoires in COVID-19. Measured with immunoSEQ multiplex PCR; TCRdb has only the in-frame clones, and not every one. The table has approximately 90,000 clones, more than 65% seen once; the top ten hold 6.3%. The sample was peripheral blood. These receptors were collected from a man between 65 and 85 years old with COVID-19, enrolled during active disease. Each CDR3 is given with its conserved first and last residue. A D gene is named only where the DNA matches it firmly. A row's size may be missing; if present it is once, few, many or a size class.

CDR3 DNA | CDR3 protein | V gene | D gene | J gene | clone size
TGCGCCAGCAGCGTAGGACAGGGGGCCGGGGAGACCCAGTACTTC | CASSVGQGAGETQYF | TRBV5-1 | TRBD1 | TRBJ2-5 | NA
TGTGCCAGCAGTAGACAGGGTTCTAATGAAAAACTGTTTTTT | CASSRQGSNEKLFF | TRBV28 | TRBD1 | TRBJ1-4 | once
TGTGCCAGCAGTTTTAGGGGGAGCTCCTACAATGAGCAGTTCTTC | CASSFRGSSYNEQFF | TRBV28 | NA | TRBJ2-1 | NA
TGTGCCACGACGGTGACGGGGAACACTGAAGCTTTCTTT | CATTVTGNTEAFF | TRBV15 | NA | TRBJ1-1 | NA
TGTGCCAGCAGCTCACAGGGCAGTCAGCCCCAGCATTTT | CASSSQGSQPQHF | TRBV7-9 | NA | TRBJ1-5 | NA
TGTGCCAGCAGCGTTTCTAGCACAGATACGCAGTATTTT | CASSVSSTDTQYF | TRBV9 | NA | TRBJ2-3 | NA
TGTGCCAGCAGTGAAGCGCTGGGGGCAACACAAGAGACCCAGTACTTC | CASSEALGATQETQYF | TRBV6-1 | NA | TRBJ2-5 | NA
TGTGCCAGAAGCTCGGGGGTCCTAGGGGTGGGTAATTCACCCCTCCACTTT | CARSSGVLGVGNSPLHF | TRBV7-5 | NA | TRBJ1-6 | NA
TGTGCCATCAGTGAGTCGGGTAGCGGGGGAGGAAAGACCCAGTACTTC | CAISESGSGGGKTQYF | TRBV10-3 | TRBD2 | TRBJ2-5 | NA
TGTGCCAGCAGCCCCTTGGGGGGGCTGACAGATACGCAGTATTTT | CASSPLGGLTDTQYF | TRBV5-6 | NA | TRBJ2-3 | once
TGTGCCAGCAGTTACGACAGGGGTTATTCACCCCTCCACTTT | CASSYDRGYSPLHF | TRBV27 | TRBD1 | TRBJ1-6 | NA
TGTGCCTGGAGTTACAGGGGCATCGATGGCTACACCTTC | CAWSYRGIDGYTF | TRBV30 | TRBD1 | TRBJ1-2 | few
TGTGCCAGCAGTTACGCGCAGGGTACAGAGACCCAGTACTTC | CASSYAQGTETQYF | TRBV6-5 | NA | TRBJ2-5 | NA
TGTGCCAGCAGAAGCCGGGACAGGGACATGAACACTGAAGCTTTCTTT | CASRSRDRDMNTEAFF | TRBV7-2 | TRBD1 | TRBJ1-1 | once
TGTGCCAGCAGTTTTGGCCTCGGGGACACCGGGGAGCTGTTTTTT | CASSFGLGDTGELFF | TRBV28 | NA | TRBJ2-2 | once
TGTGCCAGCTCACGCTCGACTAGCGTACACTCCTACGAGCAGTACTTC | CASSRSTSVHSYEQYF | TRBV18 | TRBD2 | TRBJ2-7 | NA
TGTGCCACCAGCAGTCTCCTCTCTAGCGGGAGAACCTACAATGAGCAGTTCTTC | CATSSLLSSGRTYNEQFF | TRBV15 | TRBD2 | TRBJ2-1 | NA
TGCGCCAGCAGGTCTACAGGGTCCGCGAACACCGGGGAGCTGTTTTTT | CASRSTGSANTGELFF | TRBV5-1 | NA | TRBJ2-2 | NA
TGCGCCAGCAGCTTGCGGGGGGCAACCTACAATGAGCAGTTCTTC | CASSLRGATYNEQFF | TRBV5-1 | NA | TRBJ2-1 | NA
TGTGCCAGCTCACCCCCCAGACAGGGCCGGGGCACAGATACGCAGTATTTT | CASSPPRQGRGTDTQYF | TRBV18 | TRBD1 | TRBJ2-3 | NA
TGTGCCAGCAGTGAGTGGACAGGGGCTAATTCACCCCTCCACTTT | CASSEWTGANSPLHF | TRBV6-1 | TRBD1 | TRBJ1-6 | NA
TGTGCCATCGCCCGGGCCAGGGGGGACAATGAGCAGTTCTTC | CAIARARGDNEQFF | TRBV10-3 | NA | TRBJ2-1 | NA
TGCAGCGTTGGGGTCGGACTAGCGGGATTGGGCGACAATGAGCAGTTCTTC | CSVGVGLAGLGDNEQFF | TRBV29-1 | TRBD2 | TRBJ2-1 | NA
TGTGCCAGCAGAGGACAGGGGTCCTACGAGCAGTACTTC | CASRGQGSYEQYF | TRBV13 | TRBD1 | TRBJ2-7 | NA
TGTGCCAGTAGCCCAGGGACTAGCGGGAGAACAGATACGCAGTATTTT | CASSPGTSGRTDTQYF | TRBV19 | TRBD2 | TRBJ2-3 | NA
TGCGCCAGCAGCAGGGACACTAGCTCCTACGAGCAGTACTTC | CASSRDTSSYEQYF | TRBV5-1 | NA | TRBJ2-7 | NA
TGTGCCAGCAGTTTGACAGGTAGACTAAGCTCCTACGAGCAGTACTTC | CASSLTGRLSSYEQYF | TRBV27 | NA | TRBJ2-7 | NA
TGTGCCAGCTCACCGGGGGACAGGAGGGATGGCTACACCTTC | CASSPGDRRDGYTF | TRBV18 | TRBD1 | TRBJ1-2 | once
TGTGCCAGCAGCTTAGGCACAGGGGCCCCTGGCTATGGCTACACCTTC | CASSLGTGAPGYGYTF | TRBV7-9 | TRBD1 | TRBJ1-2 | NA
TGCGCCAGCAGCCTAGGACAGGGGACTAACTATGGCTACACCTTC | CASSLGQGTNYGYTF | TRBV5-1 | TRBD1 | TRBJ1-2 | NA
TGTGCCAGCAGCTCCCGAGCAGGGCCAGGGTCACCCCTCCACTTT | CASSSRAGPGSPLHF | TRBV11-2 | NA | TRBJ1-6 | NA
TGCAGCGTTGTGGAGGGTCGCGGCGAGCAGTACTTC | CSVVEGRGEQYF | TRBV29-1 | NA | TRBJ2-7 | NA
TGTGCCAGCAGCCTGGGGACTAGCGCTCTTCCCTACGAGCAGTACTTC | CASSLGTSALPYEQYF | TRBV7-2 | TRBD2 | TRBJ2-7 | NA
TGTGCCAGCAGCCAAGAAAGTAGGGGCTATGGCTACACCTTC | CASSQESRGYGYTF | TRBV3-1/TRBV3-2 | NA | TRBJ1-2 | many
TGTGCCAGTAGGGTACAGGACCAAGAGACCCAGTACTTC | CASRVQDQETQYF | TRBV19 | NA | TRBJ2-5 | NA
TGTGCCAGCTCACGAGGGAGCAATCAGCCCCAGCATTTT | CASSRGSNQPQHF | TRBV18 | NA | TRBJ1-5 | once
TGTGCCAGCTCACCTACTAGCGGGGCCACCTACGAGCAGTACTTC | CASSPTSGATYEQYF | TRBV18 | TRBD2 | TRBJ2-7 | NA
TGTGCCAGCAGCTTCCGGGACAGGGAAGGGGAGCTGTTTTTT | CASSFRDREGELFF | TRBV13 | TRBD1 | TRBJ2-2 | NA
TGTGCCAGTAGTATAGGGCGGACAGGGAATTCAGATACGCAGTATTTT | CASSIGRTGNSDTQYF | TRBV19 | TRBD1 | TRBJ2-3 | NA
TGCGCCAGCAGCCAAGAGGGTTACAGTGACAATGAGCAGTTCTTC | CASSQEGYSDNEQFF | TRBV4-3 | NA | TRBJ2-1 | NA
TGTGCCAGCAGTAACTCTGGCCAGGGGCAGCCCCAGCATTTT | CASSNSGQGQPQHF | TRBV2 | NA | TRBJ1-5 | NA
TGCGCCAGCAGCTTTTTACAGGGGGGGAACATTCAGTACTTC | CASSFLQGGNIQYF | TRBV5-1 | NA | TRBJ2-4 | NA
TGTGCCAGCAGACCCAACCCGGGGGGCGAAAAACTGTTTTTT | CASRPNPGGEKLFF | TRBV6-5 | NA | TRBJ1-4 | NA
TGTGCCAGCAGTCCCAGGGGGTCACCCCTCCACTTT | CASSPRGSPLHF | TRBV2 | TRBD1 | TRBJ1-6 | NA
TGTGCCACCAGTCCAGACTATTCAACCGGGGAGCTGTTTTTT | CATSPDYSTGELFF | TRBV24-1 | NA | TRBJ2-2 | NA
TGTGCCAGCAGCGGTGACATCGCTAACTATGGCTACACCTTC | CASSGDIANYGYTF | TRBV2 | NA | TRBJ1-2 | NA
TGTGCCAGCAGTGAATATCTTGCGGCGAGCTCCTATAATTCACCCCTCCACTTT | CASSEYLAASSYNSPLHF | TRBV25-1 | NA | TRBJ1-6 | NA
TGTGCCAGCAGCCCTGTAGGGGTGTTCTACAATGAGCAGTTCTTC | CASSPVGVFYNEQFF | TRBV14 | NA | TRBJ2-1 | NA
TGCGCCAGCAGCCAAGATGTGGAGCTAGCGGGGGCCATCCCGAGCTCCTACAATGAGCAGTTCTTC | CASSQDVELAGAIPSSYNEQFF | TRBV4-3 | TRBD2 | TRBJ2-1 | medium-sized
TGTGCCAGTAGTTACTCAGCGGACGGGGGCGAGCAGTACTTC | CASSYSADGGEQYF | TRBV19 | NA | TRBJ2-7 | NA
TGTGCCAGCAACCATGGGCAGGGCAGAAATCAGCCCCAGCATTTT | CASNHGQGRNQPQHF | TRBV6-6 | NA | TRBJ1-5 | NA
TGTGCCACCAGTGAGGGCAGTAACTCCTACGAGCAGTACTTC | CATSEGSNSYEQYF | TRBV24-1 | NA | TRBJ2-7 | once
TGTGCCAGCAGTTTAAAGCCTGCTAACTATGGCTACACCTTC | CASSLKPANYGYTF | TRBV27 | NA | TRBJ1-2 | NA
TGTGCCAGCAGCTTGGACAGGTTTAACACCGGGGAGCTGTTTTTT | CASSLDRFNTGELFF | TRBV5-4 | NA | TRBJ2-2 | NA
TGTGCCAGCAGTTACTCTGGCGGGAGGGGACTCTATGAGCAGTTCTTC | CASSYSGGRGLYEQFF | TRBV6-5 | TRBD2 | TRBJ2-1 | NA